This is a list of T cell receptor beta chains from one sample in a study of blood T cell repertoires in COVID-19. The protocol was immunoSEQ multiplex PCR, while the TCRdb copy is restricted to in-frame clones and leaves out a portion. The table shows some 200,000 clones, with approximately 87% occurring only once. The sample consisted of peripheral blood. Every receptor here comes from a woman between 50 and 59 years old with acute or convalescent COVID-19. CDR3s include the opening cysteine and the closing phenylalanine or tryptophan. The D gene is left open where the match is weak.

>-|TRBV10-3|TRBJ1-6
CAISPGASYNSPLHF
>-|TRBV5-1|TRBJ2-3
CASSLEVPGTQYF
>-|TRBV7-9|TRBJ1-3
CASSPTGRGGNTIYF
>-|TRBV10-3|TRBJ1-4
CAISEGRGSRGYEKLFF
>-|TRBV6-2/TRBV6-3|TRBJ2-2
CASSYPQGSLGVGELFF
>-|TRBV18|TRBJ2-7
CASSPYGDEQYF
>TRBD1|TRBV6-5|TRBJ2-7
CASNPATGGTYEQYF
>TRBD2|TRBV9|TRBJ2-1
CASSVAPGLAGAFSYNEQFF
>TRBD2|TRBV7-2|TRBJ2-1
CASSSGLAGGEQFF
>-|TRBV6-2/TRBV6-3|TRBJ2-7
CASSYFTRGLRREQYF
>-|TRBV6-2/TRBV6-3|TRBJ1-6
CASSYQEFPGNSPLHF
>-|TRBV19|TRBJ2-3
CASSILARTDTQYF
>TRBD2|TRBV7-9|TRBJ2-7
CASSRTGGVDEQYF
>TRBD2|TRBV6-7|TRBJ2-1
CASIPGTSGGALGYNEQFF
>-|TRBV10-1|TRBJ2-3
CASSEPTVARTQYF
>-|TRBV21-1|TRBJ2-2
CASSKGGGLAGDRGELFF
>-|TRBV19|TRBJ1-5
CASTVTGYNQPQHF
>TRBD1|TRBV7-9|TRBJ2-1
CASSLGQGSSYNEQFF
>TRBD1|TRBV19|TRBJ2-1
CASSIDLTQGIYNEQFF
>-|TRBV6-2/TRBV6-3|TRBJ1-4
CASSPWTENEKLFF
>TRBD2|TRBV7-9|TRBJ2-2
CASSLVRLAITGELFF
>TRBD1|TRBV7-9|TRBJ1-2
CATQGQGGYGYTF
>-|TRBV5-8|TRBJ2-2
CASSILGNTGELFF
>TRBD1|TRBV10-3|TRBJ1-5
CAISPQGGGEQPQHF
>-|TRBV25-1|TRBJ2-3
CASSLTVSGNTDTQYF
>-|TRBV18|TRBJ2-3
CASSPGTGMSTDTQYF
>TRBD1|TRBV18|TRBJ2-5
CASSPNRGPSETQYF
>-|TRBV5-8|TRBJ2-6
CASSLALQWGEDSGANVLTF